Listed below are T cell receptor beta chains from one sample, sequenced in a study of regulatory T cells in long-lasting Graves disease. Via MiXCR, TCRdb re-called the multiplex PCR reads, giving one row per CDR3 protein. The top ten clones hold 40% to 55% of a sample with 700,000 or so distinct CDR3 sequences, 25% to 35% of them seen once. The sequencing here drew on peripheral blood mononuclear cells (PBMCs), taken when the disease was refractory, from a patient treated with antithyroid drugs. These receptors were taken from a female donor with Graves disease. Each CDR3 is given with its conserved first and last residue.

TRBV12-3/TRBV12-4	TRBJ1-1	13	CASSLQGIGEAFF
TRBV29-1	TRBJ1-2	9	CSAGGGYTF
TRBV7-6	TRBJ1-1	15	CASSFGSEMNTEAFF
TRBV4-1	TRBJ1-3	16	CASSQGPGNSGNTIYF
TRBV13	TRBJ1-1	15	CASSQGRWEWGKAFF
TRBV9	TRBJ2-5	17	CASSVTPRTGDGETQYF
TRBV6-1	TRBJ1-2	15	CASSPQRGQSYGYTF
TRBV20-1	TRBJ1-1	13	CSARVPSGTEAFF
TRBV11-2	TRBJ2-7	16	CASSFRLAGEPYEQYF
TRBV30	TRBJ2-2	13	CAWSGIGAGELFF
TRBV6-1	TRBJ1-5	17	CASSELRQGRPHQPQHF
TRBV7-9	TRBJ2-2	16	CASSMSLATNTGELFF
TRBV3-1	TRBJ2-5	17	CASSQDRGVRGQETQYF
TRBV5-1	TRBJ1-4	15	CASGLAGGYSEKLFF
TRBV12-3/TRBV12-4	TRBJ1-1	13	CASSLAGPTEAFF
TRBV6-1	TRBJ2-7	15	CASSAIAGLPYEQYF
TRBV11-2	TRBJ2-5	14	CASSRIAGQETQYF
TRBV7-9	TRBJ2-7	13	CASSLPQNYEQYF
TRBV27	TRBJ2-7	15	CASSLSFGVAHEQYF
TRBV27	TRBJ2-5	15	CASSLNSGPQETQYF
TRBV2	TRBJ2-5	16	CASSTDPAKYQETQYF
TRBV11-2	TRBJ2-7	15	CASSFGLAGIYEQYF
TRBV28	TRBJ1-1	16	CASTLGGVGGSTEAFF
TRBV19	TRBJ1-5	19	CASIKGKDTSLTLNQPQHF
TRBV10-3	TRBJ1-1	15	CAISRQGTMNTEAFF
TRBV3-1	TRBJ2-1	19	CASSQAYGRVGQVYNEQFF
TRBV28	TRBJ1-6	16	CASSLKVSSYNSPLHF
TRBV7-8	TRBJ1-1	15	CAGSLETSQNTEAFF
TRBV19	TRBJ1-6	14	CASSMEQGDSPLHF
TRBV28	TRBJ1-2	14	CASIEGPNRYGYTF
TRBV3-1	TRBJ1-2	14	CASSQGEGSYGYTF
TRBV27	TRBJ1-5	15	CASSLSDHSNQPQHF
TRBV10-3	TRBJ1-2	13	CAITYDREAGYTF
TRBV20-1	TRBJ1-1	10	CSARPLQAFF
TRBV28	TRBJ1-1	14	CASSTTGGDTEAFF
TRBV5-1	TRBJ1-2	12	CASSFLQSGYTF
TRBV20-1	TRBJ2-7	13	CSARRGSTYEQYF
TRBV20-1	TRBJ2-7	14	CSASAPTSGYEQYF
TRBV7-3	TRBJ1-6	15	CASSPSGGNNSPLHF
TRBV5-4	TRBJ1-1	14	CASSYPGQITEAFF
TRBV3-1	TRBJ1-5	13	CASSQAPLQPQHF
TRBV7-9	TRBJ2-7	14	CASSLGVADYEQYF
TRBV6-5	TRBJ1-2	15	CASSYSRVHGTGYTF
TRBV19	TRBJ2-7	13	CASSTSGIAGQYF
TRBV7-9	TRBJ2-5	17	CASSSPGTRHHQETQYF
TRBV12-3/TRBV12-4	TRBJ1-5	15	CASSLGGGHNQPQHF
TRBV5-1	TRBJ1-1	16	CASSLRTGTPNTEAFF
TRBV29-1	TRBJ1-2	15	CSVEGMAGANYGYTF
TRBV9	TRBJ2-7	14	CLWFRSGTPYEQYF
TRBV6-5	TRBJ1-1	14	CASSYSGLNTEAFF
TRBV28	TRBJ1-1	17	CASSSYSEPSMNTEAFF
TRBV7-9	TRBJ1-3	15	CASSLVAGTGNTIYF
TRBV12-3/TRBV12-4	TRBJ1-2	16	CASRGPGTQANYGYTF
TRBV29-1	TRBJ2-7	11	CSVAEGREQYF
TRBV27	TRBJ2-5	12	CASTLSRETQYF
TRBV11-2	TRBJ2-3	17	CASSLDLAESRTDTQYF
TRBV2	TRBJ1-1	10	CASTDSEAFF
TRBV7-3	TRBJ2-3	14	CASRKAGSTDTQYF
TRBV6-1	TRBJ1-1	13	CASRTGPDTEAFF
TRBV27	TRBJ1-4	15	CASSLSVTGGSELFF